These 9 T cell receptor beta chains share one sample of origin, sequenced in a study of long-term antiretroviral therapy in people with HIV (dated by TCRdb to 2022 to 2024). The immunoSEQ hsTCRB v3.0 assay was used at survey level resolution for TRB variable region sequencing. TCRdb stores this immuneACCESS table with in-frame sequences only. Part of the clones is absent; in the studies checked, under half of the shortfall reflects unresolved V genes, and no reason is known for the rest. The sample table lists 15,000 to 20,000 clones, 90% to 95% of them with a count of one. The ten largest clones add up to approximately 8.7% of the sample. The sequencing here drew on unsorted PBMCs, taken 0.3 years after starting antiretroviral therapy. The receptors were sampled from a man aged 55 to 70 with HIV.

V is TRBV28 and J is TRBJ2-7; no clear D. The V gene's germline CDR1 is MDHEN and CDR2 SYDVKM. The CDR3 contains 10 residues. Between the trimmed V and J ends, which lost 8 bases and 4 bases, there was a span of 6 bases. CDR3 nucleotide sequence: TGTGCCAGCTCCCAATACGAGCAGTACTTC. It specifies CASSQYEQYF.

This clone was observed a single time. The chain links TRBV9 to TRBJ2-7; 7 positions agree with TRBD2. Germline CDR1 and CDR2: SGDLS and YYNGEE. J was trimmed by 0 bases and V by 4 bases; bases with no gene match: 7. This CDR3 has 15 amino acids. CDR3 in DNA: TGTGCCAGCAGCCCCCGGGACTACAGCTCCTACGAGCAGTACTTC. Translation gives CASSPRDYSSYEQYF.

The chain uses TRBV27 and TRBJ2-5, with D tentatively TRBD2 (5 bases). There are 15 residues in the CDR3. V lost 8 bases, J lost 1 base, and 17 bases lay in between. Germline V gene data show CDR1 as MNHEY and CDR2 as SMNVEV (reference sequence). The CDR3 DNA follows: TGTGCCAGCCGTAACCCGGGGTTGGTCCAAGAGACCCAGTACTTC. It encodes CASRNPGLVQETQYF.

This chain links TRBV11-1 with TRBJ2-7; no firm D call. Trimming took off 5 bases at V and 0 bases at J, with 11 bases between the two ends. Looked up from germline, CDR1 is SGHAT and CDR2 is FQDESV (reference sequence). The CDR3 is made up of 14 amino acids. CDR3 nucleotide sequence: TGTGCCAGCAGCCGCCACGCGAACTCCTACGAGCAGTACTTC. Protein product: CASSRHANSYEQYF.

The chain recombines TRBV18 with TRBJ1-5; 8 bases map to TRBD1. CDR1 is KGHSH, CDR2 LQKENI, per germline. The CDR3 consists of 17 residues. The V segment lost 4 bases and the J segment 1 base; nucleotides outside the gene matches: 9. The CDR3 sequence: CASSLDRGWESNQPQHF. The CDR3, as DNA: TGTGCCAGCTCACTTGACAGGGGATGGGAGAGCAATCAGCCCCAGCATTTT.

The chain uses TRBV6-6 and TRBJ2-5, with D perhaps TRBD2 (6 bases). Between the trimmed V and J ends, which lost 8 bases and 2 bases, there was a span of 18 bases. Germline CDR1 reads MNHNY; CDR2 reads SVGAGI (reference sequence). This CDR3 is 15 amino acids long. For the CDR3, the DNA is TGTGCCAGCGGCCCGCCTGGTAGCGGACAAGAGACCCAGTACTTC. Its protein is CASGPPGSGQETQYF.

This clone appeared a few times. V and J are TRBV11-3 and TRBJ2-2, with D perhaps matching TRBD2 (5 bases). CDR3 size: 14 residues. Germline V gives CDR1 SGHNT, CDR2 YENEEA. V shed 0 bases and J shed 7 bases, with 9 bases lying between them. In DNA, the CDR3 is TGTGCCAGCAGCTTAGAAGGGAGTGGCGGGGAGCTGTTTTTT. Its translation is CASSLEGSGGELFF.

This rearrangement joins TRBV2 to TRBJ2-3; unclear D gene. Per germline, CDR1 SNHLY and CDR2 FYNNEI. Between the trimmed V and J ends, which lost 5 bases and 0 bases, there was a span of 3 bases. This CDR3 spans 12 amino acids. The CDR3, as DNA: TGTGCCAGCAGTTATAGCACAGATACGCAGTATTTT. As protein: CASSYSTDTQYF.

This chain joins TRBV10-1 and TRBJ2-2; 8 nucleotides align to TRBD1. Trimming cost V 8 bases and J 4 bases; bases outside gene matches: 6. Germline values: CDR1 WNHNN, CDR2 SYGVQD (reference sequence). The CDR3 runs to 14 residues. CDR3 DNA: TGCGCCAGCCGACAGGGGAGTAGCACCGGGGAGCTGTTTTTT. It codes for CASRQGSSTGELFF.